This TCR beta chain was documented in a study of blood T cell repertoires in COVID-19. Turning to the study itself: Donors in Cohort 3 counted as recovered after two negative PCRs, clearance, or symptom resolution. Sample material is recorded as cDNA or gDNA derived from T cells, B-cell-depleted T cells, or PBMCs.

Participants, about 18 to 90 years old, spanned 24 US areas. Authors' processing steps: Estimation of nucleated cell counts was performed using reference gene primer amplification. Sequencing used immunoSEQ multiplex PCR; TCRdb keeps in-frame clones, though not all of them. V, J and clone size are those of that table, while D and trimming were read from the DNA. Here the sample spans fewer than 150,000 clones, about 80% being singletons. V shed 0 bases and J shed 2 bases, with 9 bases lying between them. Germline V lookup: CDR1 SGHRS, CDR2 YFSETQ. The CDR3 sequence is 15 residues long. The source of this sequence is a man aged 45-65 years in a cohort exposed to, infected with or recovered from COVID-19 (not recorded which). The gene calls are TRBV5-1 and TRBJ1-5; TRBD1 is a possible D gene (5 bases). Sequences were obtained from PBMCs or T cells enriched from blood (not recorded which). CDR3 DNA sequence: TGCGCCAGCAGCTTGGAGGGGATAGGCAATCAGCCCCAGCATTTT. It is translated as CASSLEGIGNQPQHF. Full variable domain (rest looked up from reference TRBV5-1 and TRBJ1-5): KAGVTQTPRYLIKTRGQQVTLSCSPISGHRSVSWYQQTPGQGLQFLFEYFSETQRNKGNFPGRFSGRQFSNSRSEMNVSTLELGDSALYLCASSLEGIGNQPQHFGDGTRLSIL.